These 24 T cell receptor beta chains were sequenced from one sample in a study of T cells of healthy individuals. TCRdb reprocessed the 5' RACE reads with MiXCR, giving one entry per CDR3 protein. Of around 79,000 distinct CDR3 sequences in the sample, about 5% were seen once. The receptor set was obtained from a female donor in good health.

The V and J genes are TRBV11-2 and TRBJ2-3, with a possible D match to TRBD1 (5 bases). Germline V lookup: CDR1 SGHAT, CDR2 FQNNGV. The CDR3 spans 12 residues. Trimming shortened V by 5 bases and J by 6 bases, and 9 bases separated the two germline ends. This CDR3 reads CASSLQGDTQYF. As DNA, the CDR3 is TGTGCCAGCAGCCTCCAGGGCGATACGCAGTATTTT.

This clonotype was detected many times. The CDR3 coding sequence is TGTGCCAGCAGTTCTTCAGGGATCACAGATACGCAGTATTTT. Protein: CASSSSGITDTQYF. The chain couples TRBV28 to TRBJ2-3; D perhaps matches TRBD1 (5 bases). Germline V gene lookup returns CDR1 MDHEN and CDR2 SYDVKM. The CDR3 extends over 14 amino acids. Trimming shortened V by 4 bases and J by 2 bases, and 10 bases separated the two germline ends.

In its sample, this clonotype was seen many times. The CDR3: CASSYPQQGTYEQYF. DNA of the CDR3: TGTGCCAGCAGTTACCCGCAACAGGGAACCTACGAGCAGTACTTC. The rearrangement links TRBV6-6 to TRBJ2-7, with D possibly matching TRBD1 (6 bases). Deletions cut 2 bases from V and 2 bases from J, with 13 bases between. Germline V gene sequence: CDR1 MNHNY, CDR2 SVGAGI (reference sequence). CDR3 length: 15 amino acids.

This clonotype has more than one count but fewer than ten. The V gene is TRBV10-3, the J gene TRBJ2-7, with TRBD2 identical over 11 bases. Germline V lookup: CDR1 ENHRY, CDR2 SYGVKD. Losses at the gene ends were 6 bases for V and 2 bases for J; bases not matched to a gene: 9. CDR3 size: 16 residues. CDR3 protein: CAIRGTSGPRAYEQYF. The DNA for the CDR3 is TGTGCCATCAGGGGGACTAGCGGCCCTCGGGCCTACGAGCAGTACTTC.

This clonotype has ten or more counts. V gene TRBV14 combines with J gene TRBJ2-7; D tentatively fits TRBD1 or TRBD2 (5 bases each). This CDR3 spans 11 amino acids. Trimming cost V 4 bases and J 5 bases, with 6 bases left between them. Germline CDR1 reads SGHDN; CDR2 reads FVKESK. CDR3: CASSRGDEQYF. CDR3 DNA: TGTGCCAGCAGCCGAGGGGACGAGCAGTACTTC.

This clonotype was found many times. V is TRBV19 and J is TRBJ1-2, with D possibly matching TRBD1 (6 bases). Germline lookup yields CDR1 LNHDA and CDR2 SQIVND (reference sequence). The CDR3 extends over 14 amino acids. V was clipped by 3 bases and J by 5 bases, with 13 bases between them. CDR3 sequence reads: CASSIAGTSYGYTF. CDR3 sequence (DNA): TGTGCCAGTAGTATTGCCGGGACATCGTATGGCTACACCTTC.

Many counts were recorded for this clonotype. The chain employs TRBV6-2 or TRBV6-3 and TRBJ2-1, with 14 bases that match TRBD2. Trimming at V came to 8 bases and at J to 2 bases, leaving 5 bases not matched to a gene. Germline V gene lookup returns CDR1 MNHEY and CDR2 SVGEGT. This CDR3 has 16 amino acids. CDR3 sequence reads: CASGQTSGRAYNEQFF. The CDR3 bases are TGTGCCAGCGGACAGACTAGCGGGAGGGCCTACAATGAGCAGTTCTTC.

V and J are TRBV7-9 and TRBJ1-4; D gene ambiguous. V lost 7 bases, J lost 6 bases, and 9 bases lay in between. CDR1 is SEHNR and CDR2 is FQNEAQ in the germline V gene (reference sequence). The CDR3 contains 12 residues. CDR3 loop: CASTRRDEKLFF. CDR3 nucleotides: TGTGCCAGCACCCGGCGGGATGAAAAACTGTTTTTT.

This clonotype appeared many times. The V gene is TRBV4-3, the J gene TRBJ2-2; perhaps TRBD1 as D (5 bases). The CDR3 has 15 residues. The germline V gene has CDR1 LGHNA and CDR2 YSLEER. Trimming stripped 0 bases from V and 6 bases from J, with 11 bases between. The CDR3 protein is CASSQEQGAPGELFF. For the CDR3, the DNA is TGCGCCAGCAGCCAAGAGCAAGGGGCCCCCGGGGAGCTGTTTTTT.

There are a few counts of this clonotype. The chain couples TRBV7-9 to TRBJ1-4; no reliable D call. Germline V gene lookup returns CDR1 SEHNR and CDR2 FQNEAQ (reference sequence). CDR3 size: 15 residues. V was shortened by 3 bases and J by 5 bases, with 13 bases between the two germline ends. The CDR3 sequence is CASSLTDSTNEKLFF. The CDR3 nucleotides read TGTGCCAGCAGCTTGACGGATAGTACAAATGAAAAACTGTTTTTT.

The J gene is TRBJ1-6, the V gene TRBV7-9; D is possibly TRBD1 (6 bases). Trimming stripped 0 bases from V and 10 bases from J, with 10 bases between. Germline loops: CDR1 SEHNR, CDR2 FQNEAQ (reference sequence). CDR3 length: 14 residues. The CDR3 loop reads CASSLARGSSPLHF. In nucleotides, the CDR3 is TGTGCCAGCAGCTTAGCCAGGGGTAGCTCACCCCTCCACTTT.

The table lists this clonotype with a few counts. V usage is TRBV10-3 and J usage is TRBJ1-1; 11 bases are shared with TRBD1. Germline CDR1 and CDR2: ENHRY and SYGVKD. After removal of 6 bases from V and 0 bases from J, the junction contained 3 bases not matched to a gene. This CDR3 is 15 amino acids long. In DNA form, the CDR3 reads TGTGCCATCAGCGGGGACAGGGGGGTGAACACTGAAGCTTTCTTT. Encoded protein: CAISGDRGVNTEAFF.

The sample holds many counts of this clonotype. The V call is TRBV7-9, the J call TRBJ2-3; the D gene is possibly TRBD2 (5 bases). The CDR3 totals 14 residues. Deletions cut 3 bases from V and 4 bases from J, with 11 bases between. Germline V gene data show CDR1 as SEHNR and CDR2 as FQNEAQ (reference sequence). The chain's CDR3 is CASSLRESPDTQYF. CDR3 sequence (DNA): TGTGCCAGCAGCTTGAGGGAATCCCCAGATACGCAGTATTTT.

This clonotype was observed a few times. The rearrangement links TRBV20-1 to TRBJ1-5, with TRBD1 identical over 9 bases. Germline trimming cut 2 bases from V and 2 bases from J; bases unmatched to any gene: 13. In germline, CDR1 is DFQATT, CDR2 SNEGSKA (reference sequence). The CDR3 extends over 18 amino acids. The CDR3: CSARRRTGALMGNQPQHF. The CDR3 DNA follows: TGCAGTGCTAGACGCCGGACAGGGGCTTTGATGGGCAATCAGCCCCAGCATTTT.

This clonotype was found a few times. This chain connects TRBV4-3 to TRBJ2-5; no firm D call. The ends were cut back, 1 base at V and 6 bases at J, with 21 bases in the middle. The CDR3 consists of 17 residues. CDR1 LGHNA and CDR2 YSLEER come from the germline V gene. CDR3 DNA sequence: TGCGCCAGCAGCCAAGGTTGGGCTCAGGAGATCAAGAAGACCCAGTACTTC. It translates to CASSQGWAQEIKKTQYF.

The chain carries TRBV7-8 and TRBJ2-1, with 9 bases identical to TRBD2. Per the germline V gene, CDR1 is SGHVS and CDR2 is FQNEAQ. V was pared by 5 bases and J by 14 bases, with 10 bases of the junction left unmatched. The CDR3 contains 13 residues. CDR3 amino acids: CASSPTSGRGEFF. The CDR3 DNA is TGTGCCAGCAGCCCGACTAGCGGAAGGGGGGAGTTCTTC.

Ten or more counts support this clonotype. The V call is TRBV30, the J call TRBJ1-1; D not certain. Trimming removed 3 bases at V and 2 bases at J, with 13 bases between. Looked up from germline, CDR1 is GTSNPN and CDR2 is SVGIG (reference sequence). CDR3 length equals 14 residues. DNA for the CDR3: TGTGCCTGGAGGGAGACTGGGATAAACACTGAAGCTTTCTTT. Its protein is CAWRETGINTEAFF. The full variable domain, its missing parts supplied by reference TRBV30 and TRBJ1-1, is SQTIHQWPATLVQPVGSPLSLECTVEGTSNPNLYWYRQAAGRGLQLLFYSVGIGQISSEVPQNLSASRPQDRQFILSSKKLLLSDSGFYLCAWRETGINTEAFFGQGTRLTVV.

This clonotype was observed a few times. This chain joins TRBV20-1 and TRBJ1-1, with D unclear. V was trimmed by 2 bases and J by 1 base, leaving 17 bases between them. Germline loops: CDR1 DFQATT, CDR2 SNEGSKA (reference sequence). The CDR3 sequence is 16 residues long. The CDR3 spells CSARPSWQSENTEAFF. In DNA, the CDR3 is TGCAGTGCTAGACCCAGTTGGCAGTCGGAGAACACTGAAGCTTTCTTT.

The table lists this clonotype with many counts. The V and J genes are TRBV12-3 or TRBV12-4 and TRBJ1-6, with 7 bases that match TRBD1. The CDR3 runs 14 residues. V trimming: 5 bases; J trimming: 4 bases; junction bases outside the gene matches: 2. This chain's CDR3 is CASSPGQYNSPLHF. In DNA, the CDR3 is TGTGCCAGCAGTCCGGGACAGTATAATTCACCCCTCCACTTT.

This clonotype occurred many times. The chain links TRBV5-1 to TRBJ1-1; unclear D gene. Looked up from germline, CDR1 is SGHRS and CDR2 is YFSETQ. Trimming left V 4 bases short and J 2 bases short, with 15 bases between. The CDR3 runs 15 residues. CDR3 DNA sequence: TGCGCCAGCAGCCTACAACAGAACCCAAACACTGAAGCTTTCTTT. It is translated as CASSLQQNPNTEAFF.

This clonotype was counted between two and nine times. J is TRBJ2-3 and V is TRBV7-6; 8 bases agree with TRBD1. Germline lookup yields CDR1 SGHVS and CDR2 FNYEAQ. The CDR3 covers 18 residues. Trimming cost V 1 base and J 1 base; bases outside gene matches: 10. The CDR3 coding sequence is TGTGCCAGCAGCTTAGGGCAGGGGGCCACCCGGCGCACAGATACGCAGTATTTT. This encodes CASSLGQGATRRTDTQYF.

This clonotype has ten or more counts. J is TRBJ2-2 and V is TRBV6-2 or TRBV6-3; D perhaps matches TRBD1 (6 bases). Trimming removed 4 bases at V and 1 base at J, with 19 bases between. Germline V gene data show CDR1 as MNHEY and CDR2 as SVGEGT. This CDR3 region has 18 residues. The CDR3 here is CASSSRQEASWNTGELFF. The CDR3, as DNA: TGTGCCAGCAGTTCACGACAGGAAGCTTCTTGGAACACCGGGGAGCTGTTTTTT.

This clonotype was counted at least ten times. The rearrangement joins TRBV4-2 to TRBJ1-2, with TRBD1 as a possible D gene (5 bases). The CDR3 is made up of 15 amino acids. V was shortened by 0 bases and J by 2 bases, with 10 bases between the two germline ends. CDR1 is LGHNA and CDR2 is YNFKEQ in the germline V gene. CDR3 bases: TGTGCCAGCAGCCAAGATCAGCAGGGAAACTATGGCTACACCTTC. Protein sequence: CASSQDQQGNYGYTF.

In its sample, this clonotype was seen many times. V and J are TRBV7-8 and TRBJ1-1; D perhaps matches TRBD1 (5 bases). The CDR3 is made up of 16 amino acids. V lost 4 bases and J lost 2, with 17 bases in between. Germline V gene data show CDR1 as SGHVS and CDR2 as FQNEAQ. This CDR3 reads CASSSRGTELNTEAFF. CDR3 bases: TGTGCCAGCAGCTCCCGCGGGACGGAACTTAACACTGAAGCTTTCTTT.